This T cell receptor (beta chain) stems from a study of blood T cell repertoires in COVID-19 (dated by TCRdb to 2020 to 2021). About the full investigation: Samples from collaborators originated in the United States, Italy and Spain and spanned both the acute and convalescent phases of COVID-19. The prospective study material was composed of cDNA or gDNA derived from T cells, B-cell-depleted T cells, or PBMCs. Subjects who had been exposed to COVID-19, were actively infected with it, or had recovered from it provided the deeply sampled blood TCRbeta repertoires that made up the dataset. The repertoires were released in a freely available public database meant as a resource for research on the immune response to SARS-CoV-2. The samples were drawn from two sources: the first 160 participants of the ongoing ImmuneRACE study, and 1,200 or so subjects contributed by 6 global collaborators. Sample metadata almost always included a de-identified subject ID, COVID-19 status, age in years and sex. Where HLA class I and class II types were available, the types were taken from metadata supplied by the sample provider, not from assay-based typing. Findings and caveats that apply to the study as a whole: Clinical and demographic metadata were provided uncurated, with the amount varying by source and participant.

Details on this clone: Which antigen it targets is not known. Base qualities are missing; no much larger clone stands one base away.

Each collaborating institution followed its own protocols to collect whole blood in K2EDTA tubes. Collaborator samples were shipped for TCRbeta analysis as frozen whole blood, isolated PBMCs, or DNA extracted from either sample type. The immunoSEQ Assay, a bias-controlled multiplex PCR, was used to amplify TCRbeta CDR3 regions from genomic DNA. In the paper's pipeline: Nucleated cell counts per sample were estimated from amplification of reference gene primers within the assay. Sequence reads were collapsed and filtered to measure the absolute abundance of every unique TCRbeta CDR3 rearrangement. Productive Simpson clonality was computed per sample as the square root of Simpson's diversity index over productive rearrangements. TCRdb obtained this table from immuneACCESS and retained in-frame rearrangements with V and J assigned. These tables miss some clones; where compared with another copy, unresolved V genes account for less than half of the shortfall, and the remainder is unexplained. D and trimming come from the DNA, and the V and J calls and clone size come from that table. The sample includes about 300,000 clones, with roughly 85% observed a single time. The ten largest clones capture 13% of the sample.

Taken from cysteine to phenylalanine, the CDR3 has 15 residues. The kept DNA is CDR3 alone, 45 bases in frame from the first base. The V and J genes are TRBV21-1 and TRBJ1-5. TRBV21-1 corresponds to a pseudogene. Specimen: peripheral blood. The sequence derives from a human donor in a cohort sampled during active COVID-19. CDR3 protein: CASSKDTRVAQPQHF. The nucleotide sequence is given as TGTGCCAGCAGCAAAGATACCCGGGTGGCTCAGCCCCAGCATTTT.